The 16 T cell receptor beta chains given below trace back to one sample, sequenced in a study of cytomegalovirus exposure and HLA in healthy donors. TCRdb's table, derived via immunoSEQ multiplex PCR, lists solely in-frame clones and lacks some. The sample has under 130,000 clones; roughly nine tenths are singletons. The material sequenced was PBMCs. The receptors come from a woman younger than 35 in good health and CMV-seropositive.

V gene TRBV2 combines with J gene TRBJ2-1; TRBD2 agrees at 10 bases. The CDR3 extends over 16 amino acids. Germline V CDR1 and CDR2: SNHLY, FYNNEI. Germline trimming cut 2 bases from V and 8 bases from J; bases unmatched to any gene: 9. CDR3 bases: TGTGCCAGCAGTGAACCGGGACTAGCGCGAGAACATGAGCAGTTCTTC. Encoded protein: CASSEPGLAREHEQFF.

The chain combines TRBV28 with TRBJ1-4; 7 bases match TRBD1. The CDR3 length is 17 residues. Losses at the gene ends were 7 bases for V and 0 bases for J; bases not matched to a gene: 11. Germline lookup yields CDR1 MDHEN and CDR2 SYDVKM. The CDR3 loop is CASNPWTGRATNEKLFF. CDR3 coding DNA: TGTGCCAGCAACCCGTGGACAGGAAGGGCAACTAATGAAAAACTGTTTTTT.

The rearrangement joins TRBV5-1 to TRBJ1-3; D gene uncertain. Germline V gene sequence: CDR1 SGHRS, CDR2 YFSETQ. V shed 4 bases and J shed 2 bases, with 19 bases lying between them. The CDR3 is made up of 17 amino acids. This CDR3 reads CASSPPGSPLTGNTIYF. The CDR3 region has the DNA TGCGCCAGCAGCCCCCCCGGGAGCCCGCTGACTGGAAACACCATATATTTT.

The chain couples TRBV6-5 to TRBJ2-7; D is uncertain. The length of the CDR3 is 13 residues. Trimming left V 2 bases short and J 6 bases short, with 11 bases between. The germline V gene has CDR1 MNHEY and CDR2 SVGAGI. In DNA form, the CDR3 reads TGTGCCAGCAGTTACGAGCTGTATGGCGAGCAGTACTTC. Its protein is CASSYELYGEQYF.

CDR3 residues: CASLPGLSSYNEQFF. In DNA form, the CDR3 reads TGTGCCAGCCTCCCGGGACTGAGCTCCTACAATGAGCAGTTCTTC. The V call is TRBV21-1, the J call TRBJ2-1; TRBD2 was called by the table and not checked on the DNA. TRBV21-1 has pseudogene status. The CDR3 totals 15 residues.

This chain uses TRBV5-4 with TRBJ2-3, with 9 positions matching TRBD1. This CDR3 contains 15 residues. The germline V gene has CDR1 SGHNT and CDR2 YYREEE (reference sequence). The ends lost 5 bases at V and 1 base at J; junction bases unmatched: 5. The CDR3 DNA follows: TGTGCCAGCAGTCTTACAGGGGGCGGCACAGATACGCAGTATTTT. Its translation: CASSLTGGGTDTQYF.

The gene calls are TRBV27 and TRBJ2-3; 10 bases are shared with TRBD2. Germline-derived CDR1 and CDR2 are MNHEY and SMNVEV (reference sequence). The CDR3 is made up of 16 amino acids. J was trimmed by 0 bases and V by 2 bases; bases with no gene match: 2. CDR3 sequence reads: CASSLALAGSTDTQYF. The CDR3 DNA reads as TGTGCCAGCAGTTTAGCACTAGCGGGGAGCACAGATACGCAGTATTTT.

The chain links TRBV6-6 to TRBJ1-1; D is perhaps TRBD1 (6 bases). Trimming left V 0 bases short and J 1 base short, with 12 bases between. Germline lookup yields CDR1 MNHNY and CDR2 SVGAGI (reference sequence). The CDR3 runs 16 residues. CDR3: CASSYSRDTGNTEAFF. The CDR3 DNA is TGTGCCAGCAGTTACTCGAGGGACACAGGGAACACTGAAGCTTTCTTT.

The chain is built from TRBV28 and TRBJ2-5; 8 nucleotides match TRBD1. The germline CDR1 and CDR2 sequences are MDHEN and SYDVKM. This CDR3 has 16 amino acids. Trimming cost V 6 bases and J 4 bases; bases outside gene matches: 13. The CDR3 region is CASRPRSLRGPETQYF. The CDR3 DNA sequence: TGTGCCAGCAGGCCCCGATCCCTCAGGGGGCCAGAGACCCAGTACTTC.

V is TRBV18 and J is TRBJ2-1; 10 bases are a match to TRBD1. Germline lookup yields CDR1 KGHSH and CDR2 LQKENI. CDR3 length: 15 residues. Trimming took 5 bases from V and 2 from J; bases not matched to a gene: 3. CDR3: CASSAGQGAYNEQFF. CDR3 coding DNA: TGTGCCAGCTCAGCCGGACAGGGGGCCTACAATGAGCAGTTCTTC.

The chain uses TRBV2 and TRBJ1-2; TRBD1 agrees at 10 bases. Per germline, CDR1 SNHLY and CDR2 FYNNEI. This CDR3 has 15 residues. V dropped 6 bases and J dropped 4; count of bases not matched to a gene: 8. This CDR3 reads CASRTGTGDVYGYTF. The CDR3 DNA reads as TGTGCCAGCAGGACCGGGACAGGGGATGTCTATGGCTACACCTTC.

The CDR3 is CSVGGTPEGIQYF. CDR3 nucleotides: TGCAGCGTTGGGGGGACCCCGGAGGGCATTCAGTACTTC. V usage is TRBV29-1 and J usage is TRBJ2-4; a weak D match, TRBD2 (6 bases). Germline values: CDR1 SQVTM, CDR2 ANQGSEA. Trimming removed 4 bases from V and 9 bases from J, with 16 bases in between. The CDR3 is 13 amino acids.

The gene calls are TRBV7-2 and TRBJ1-1; D unresolved. CDR1 SGHTA and CDR2 FQGNSA come from the germline V gene. This CDR3 region has 13 residues. The ends were cut back, 5 bases at V and 0 bases at J, with 7 bases in the middle. The CDR3 sequence: CASSLYMNTEAFF. CDR3 nucleotide sequence: TGTGCCAGCAGCCTCTATATGAACACTGAAGCTTTCTTT.

This clone was counted a single time. The chain uses TRBV5-6 and TRBJ1-4, with D tentatively TRBD1 (5 bases). CDR1 and CDR2 (germline): SGHDT, YYEEEE. The germline V and J ends were trimmed by 7 bases and 3 bases, with 22 bases remaining between them. CDR3 length: 17 residues. CDR3 in amino acids: CASPLPLVGAPNEKLFF. In nucleotides, the CDR3 is TGTGCCAGCCCGCTCCCCCTCGTAGGGGCCCCTAATGAAAAACTGTTTTTT.

This CDR3 is CASSWDFNYGYTF. The CDR3 DNA reads TGTGCCAGCAGCTGGGACTTTAACTATGGCTACACCTTC. The chain employs TRBV11-2 and TRBJ1-2; D might be TRBD1 (5 bases). This CDR3 is 13 amino acids long. V lost 4 bases and J 1 base, leaving 7 bases between the germline ends. Germline V CDR1 and CDR2: SGHAT, FQNNGV.

This clone was detected only a few times. The genes are TRBV28 and TRBJ1-5, with D unclear. CDR1 and CDR2 from the germline V gene are MDHEN and SYDVKM. Trimming left V 6 bases short and J 10 bases short, with 13 bases between. This CDR3 region has 12 residues. This CDR3 is CASSSTTRPQHF. The DNA of the CDR3 is TGTGCCAGCAGCTCCACTACCCGCCCCCAGCATTTT.